Listed here are 4 T cell receptor beta chains from one sample, sequenced in a study of blood T cell repertoires in COVID-19. The data were produced by immunoSEQ multiplex PCR, yet TCRdb's version contains in-frame clones alone and is incomplete. The data hold a few hundred thousand clones, with about 85% observed a single time. Sequenced: peripheral blood. The receptors originated from a woman aged 50 to 65 with COVID-19, enrolled during active disease.

The rearrangement links TRBV5-6 to TRBJ1-2; D remains unclear. V was clipped by 2 bases and J by 2 bases, with 13 bases between them. The CDR3 totals 15 residues. Germline V gives CDR1 SGHDT, CDR2 YYEEEE. CDR3 in amino acids: CASSFQRAKNYGYTF. Here the CDR3 DNA reads TGTGCCAGCAGCTTCCAGAGGGCTAAGAACTATGGCTACACCTTC.

J is TRBJ2-3 and V is TRBV20-1, with 7 positions matching TRBD1. Unmatched junction bases numbered 9, after V lost 3 bases and J lost 0 bases. CDR3 size: 16 residues. The germline V gene has CDR1 DFQATT and CDR2 SNEGSKA (reference sequence). CDR3 residues: CSASTGAGPSTDTQYF. The CDR3 nucleotides read TGCAGTGCTAGTACAGGGGCAGGCCCTAGCACAGATACGCAGTATTTT.

The chain joins TRBV28 to TRBJ2-3; 14 nucleotides agree with TRBD2. Germline CDR1 is MDHEN and CDR2 is SYDVKM. The junction had 9 bases not matched to a gene; V was cut back by 10 bases and J by 6 bases. The CDR3 runs to 15 residues. The CDR3 loop is CATGLAGGPPDTQYF. The CDR3 DNA sequence: TGTGCCACCGGACTAGCGGGGGGTCCTCCCGATACGCAGTATTTT.

V gene TRBV9 combines with J gene TRBJ2-7, with a tentative D call TRBD1 (7 bases). This CDR3 region has 15 residues. V gave up 4 bases and J gave up 2 bases, with 16 bases separating them. From germline, CDR1 is SGDLS and CDR2 YYNGEE. The CDR3 bases are TGTGCCAGCAGCCCCAGCCAGGGGGAGGCCTACGAGCAGTACTTC. It codes for CASSPSQGEAYEQYF.